The 7 T cell receptor beta chains reported below all come from one sample, sequenced in a study of T cells after yellow fever vaccination. TCRdb re-derived calls from the 5' RACE reads in MiXCR, one entry per CDR3 protein. The sample lists 550,000 or so distinct CDR3 sequences; roughly a fifth were seen once. The specimen comprised PBMCs, sampled 15 days after the yellow fever booster vaccination. Source of these receptors: a man aged 25 to 40 who received the YFV17D yellow fever vaccine.

The chain couples TRBV14 to TRBJ2-3; D gene ambiguous. In germline, CDR1 is SGHDN, CDR2 FVKESK. V gave up 1 base and J gave up 8 bases, with 7 bases separating them. The CDR3 totals 12 residues. CDR3 amino acids: CASSQVDRTQYF. Here the CDR3 DNA reads TGTGCCAGCAGCCAAGTCGATCGTACGCAGTATTTT.

This clonotype was recorded a few times. V gene TRBV6-4 combines with J gene TRBJ2-1; 7 nucleotides align to TRBD1. CDR1 is MRHNA and CDR2 is SNTAGT in the germline V gene. CDR3 length: 16 amino acids. Unmatched junction bases numbered 8, after V lost 5 bases and J lost 1 base. CDR3 coding DNA: TGTGCCAGCAGTCGCAATAGACAGGGATCCTACAATGAGCAGTTCTTC. It translates to CASSRNRQGSYNEQFF.

This clonotype was seen at least ten times. The chain joins TRBV5-1 to TRBJ2-7, with 8 bases aligning to TRBD2. This CDR3 is built from 13 residues. V dropped 3 bases and J dropped 7; count of bases not matched to a gene: 6. Germline loops: CDR1 SGHRS, CDR2 YFSETQ. The CDR3 DNA follows: TGCGCCAGCAGCTCCGGACTAGCAGGAGAGCAGTACTTC. Protein: CASSSGLAGEQYF.

In its sample, this clonotype was seen a few times. V usage is TRBV15 and J usage is TRBJ2-7, with D possibly being TRBD1 (5 bases). The CDR3 is 15 amino acids. V was cut by 3 bases and J by 5 bases, with 17 bases left in between. The V gene's germline CDR1 is LNHNV and CDR2 YYDKDF (reference sequence). CDR3 protein: CATSRSTSGIHEQYF. CDR3 in DNA: TGTGCCACCAGCAGGTCAACGTCAGGGATCCACGAGCAGTACTTC.

The rearrangement joins TRBV18 to TRBJ2-1; maybe TRBD2 (6 bases). The CDR3 extends over 16 amino acids. Germline CDR1 KGHSH, CDR2 LQKENI. The V end lost 0 bases, the J end lost 12 bases, and 21 bases lay between the germline ends. The DNA for the CDR3 is TGTGCCAGCTCACCACCGCGCAGAACCCCGAGGGAGGCGCAGTTCTTC. Encoded protein: CASSPPRRTPREAQFF.

The chain joins TRBV21-1 to TRBJ2-7; TRBD2 was called by the table and not checked on the DNA. TRBV21-1 is a pseudogene. The CDR3 is made up of 15 amino acids. This CDR3 reads CASRSRLAATYEQYF. CDR3 DNA: TGTGCCAGCCGAAGTCGACTAGCAGCAACCTACGAGCAGTACTTC.

The chain combines TRBV6-4 with TRBJ2-1; 8 bases line up with TRBD2. This CDR3 comprises 17 residues. The germline CDR1 and CDR2 sequences are MRHNA and SNTAGT. J lost 0 bases, V lost 5 bases, and 9 bases had no gene match. The CDR3 nucleotides are TGTGCCAGCAGTCTAAAGCGGGAGCTGAGCTCCTACAATGAGCAGTTCTTC. Protein product: CASSLKRELSSYNEQFF.